A selection of T cell receptor beta chains follows, all from one sample in a study of blood T cells in healthy people across ages. TCRdb processed the 5' RACE reads anew with MiXCR; each CDR3 protein has one entry. Of roughly 2 million distinct CDR3 sequences listed, about 50% are singletons. Sequenced sample: blood. Receptors originate from a woman between 35 and 50 years old in good health. The CDR3 runs from the conserved cysteine through the conserved F or W.

TRBJ2-1	TRBV14	20	CANSHPRDRGRIRGRDEQFF
TRBJ2-7	TRBV7-9	18	CASSENYQRGQGAHEQYF
TRBJ1-2	TRBV4-1	15	CASSQAGTRLYGYTF
TRBJ2-4	TRBV7-9	14	CASSLPVIGNIQYF
TRBJ2-1	TRBV20-1	15	CSALVRPLVPGEQFF
TRBJ2-7	TRBV9	15	CASSLSMRDVGEQYF
TRBJ1-5	TRBV10-3	14	CAISDSPTNSQRHF
TRBJ2-7	TRBV7-9	15	CASSRTGAVPGEQYF
TRBJ2-1	TRBV4-3	16	CASSQDSTGWPGEQFF
TRBJ2-1	TRBV5-6	16	CASSFNRDRYFNEQFF
TRBJ1-2	TRBV6-5	11	CASRQNYGYTF
TRBJ2-2	TRBV15	16	CATSRGSGGDTGELFF
-	TRBV20-1	15	CSAHLRDRGFNEQYF
TRBJ2-7	TRBV28	15	CASSHTGTGDYEQYF
TRBJ2-7	TRBV20-1	11	CSAYLNYEQYF
TRBJ2-7	TRBV12-3/TRBV12-4	12	CASMASGYEQYF
TRBJ1-2	TRBV29-1	13	CSVVTGGHYGYTF
TRBJ2-5	TRBV6-2/TRBV6-3	18	CASSYSMDGGGPKETQYF
TRBJ2-1	TRBV10-3	13	CAISEPKYNEQFF
TRBJ1-6	TRBV15	17	CATSRDWVLEGNSPLHF
TRBJ2-1	TRBV6-2/TRBV6-3	17	CASSYEWGTDYYNEQFF
TRBJ1-2	TRBV25-1	13	CASSKRDSHGYTF
TRBJ1-2	TRBV4-2	15	CASSQDQGAYYGYTF
TRBJ1-6	TRBV27	16	CASSLSGFHYNSPLHF
TRBJ1-2	TRBV9	14	CASSPGLLESGYTF
TRBJ1-5	TRBV7-6	13	CASSPGRNQPQHF
TRBJ1-5	TRBV4-2	17	CASSQEVSETGHQPQHF
TRBJ2-5	TRBV25-1	13	CASSRQGTHEQYF
TRBJ2-7	TRBV13	13	CASSLSTGTKQYF
TRBJ1-4	TRBV3-1	13	CASSRPGQEKLFF
TRBJ2-4	TRBV27	15	CASSLSGVAKNIQYF
TRBJ2-1	TRBV4-1	14	CASSQEQDYNEQFF
TRBJ1-1	TRBV24-1	11	CATSDSSGAFF
TRBJ1-2	TRBV29-1	11	CSGMGHQGYTF
TRBJ2-1	TRBV29-1	13	CSVAQGSYNEQFF